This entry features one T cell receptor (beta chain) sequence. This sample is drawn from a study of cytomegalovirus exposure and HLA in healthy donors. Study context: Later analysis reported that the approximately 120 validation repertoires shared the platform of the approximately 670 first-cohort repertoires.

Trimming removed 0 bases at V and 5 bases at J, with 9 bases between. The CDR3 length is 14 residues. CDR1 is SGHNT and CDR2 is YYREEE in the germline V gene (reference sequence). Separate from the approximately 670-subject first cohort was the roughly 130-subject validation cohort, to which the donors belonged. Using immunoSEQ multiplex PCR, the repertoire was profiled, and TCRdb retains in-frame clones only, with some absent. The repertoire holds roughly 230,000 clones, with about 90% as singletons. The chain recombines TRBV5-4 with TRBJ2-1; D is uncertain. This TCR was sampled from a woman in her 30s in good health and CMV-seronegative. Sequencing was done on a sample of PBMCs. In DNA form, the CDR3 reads TGTGCCAGCAGCTTGGGTGGAACACACAATGAGCAGTTCTTC. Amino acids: CASSLGGTHNEQFF.